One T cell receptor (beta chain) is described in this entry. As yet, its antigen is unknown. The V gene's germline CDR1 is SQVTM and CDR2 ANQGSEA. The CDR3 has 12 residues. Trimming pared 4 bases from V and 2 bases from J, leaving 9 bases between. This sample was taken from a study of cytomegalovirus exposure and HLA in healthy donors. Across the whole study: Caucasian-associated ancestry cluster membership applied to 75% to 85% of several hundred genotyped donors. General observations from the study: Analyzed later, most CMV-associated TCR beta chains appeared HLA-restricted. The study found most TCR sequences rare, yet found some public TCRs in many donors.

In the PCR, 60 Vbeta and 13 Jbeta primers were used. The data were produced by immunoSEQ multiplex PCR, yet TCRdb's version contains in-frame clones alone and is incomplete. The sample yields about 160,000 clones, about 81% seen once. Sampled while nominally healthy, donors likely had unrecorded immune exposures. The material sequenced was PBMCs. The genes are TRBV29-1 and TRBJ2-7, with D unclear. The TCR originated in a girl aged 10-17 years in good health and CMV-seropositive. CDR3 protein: CSVGLVTYEQYF. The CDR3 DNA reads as TGCAGCGTTGGTCTAGTCACCTACGAGCAGTACTTC.